This passage covers 26 T cell receptor beta chains from one sample sequenced in a study of shared clonotypes between healthy human individuals. Measured with immunoSEQ multiplex PCR; TCRdb has only the in-frame clones, and not every one. The sample has about 2 million clones, about 95% seen once. Naive CD8 cells comprised CD45RO-negative, CCR7-positively selected cells, excluding terminally differentiated effector memory CD45RA+ cells. The sample consisted of naive CD8+ T cells sorted from blood. All receptors derive from a man aged 18 to 30 in good health.

The rearrangement joins TRBV2 to TRBJ2-5; the match to TRBD2 covers 7 bases. This CDR3 is built from 13 residues. In germline, CDR1 is SNHLY, CDR2 FYNNEI. The junction had 6 bases not matched to a gene; V was cut back by 6 bases and J by 5 bases. The CDR3, as DNA: TGTGCCAGCAGGGACGGACTAGGGGAGACCCAGTACTTC. Translation: CASRDGLGETQYF.

The gene calls are TRBV19 and TRBJ2-7; maybe TRBD1 (6 bases). The CDR3 length is 14 residues. V lost 5 bases and J 2 bases, leaving 13 bases between the germline ends. Germline V gives CDR1 LNHDA, CDR2 SQIVND (reference sequence). CDR3 protein: CASSDREGAYEQYF. For the CDR3, the DNA is TGTGCCAGTAGTGACCGTGAGGGGGCCTACGAGCAGTACTTC.

This chain links TRBV4-3 with TRBJ2-3; D possibly uses TRBD1 or TRBD2 (5 bases each). Germline V gene sequence: CDR1 LGHNA, CDR2 YSLEER. The CDR3 contains 13 residues. The V gene lost 6 bases and the J gene lost 5 bases, with 12 bases spanning the gap. CDR3 amino acids: CASSPLRGDTQYF. Here the CDR3 DNA reads TGCGCCAGCAGTCCCCTGAGGGGAGATACGCAGTATTTT.

Comment on this clone: Other DNA sequences of this sample code for an identical CDR3. The CDR3 loop reads CASSQVESYEQYF. Written as DNA, the CDR3 is TGCGCCAGCAGCCAAGTAGAGTCCTACGAGCAGTACTTC. The rearrangement uses TRBV4-1 and TRBJ2-7; D not resolved. Trimming removed 1 base from V and 1 base from J, with 5 bases in between. From germline, CDR1 is MGHRA and CDR2 YSYEKL. This CDR3 region has 13 residues.

The chain joins TRBV7-6 to TRBJ2-7, with 9 bases fitting TRBD1. Germline V gives CDR1 SGHVS, CDR2 FNYEAQ. J gave up 2 bases and V 5 bases, and 13 bases lay outside the gene matches. This CDR3 has 17 amino acids. The CDR3 DNA reads as TGTGCCAGCAGCAGTACCGCCGGTGGGACAGGGACCTACGAGCAGTACTTC. It specifies CASSSTAGGTGTYEQYF.

The genes are TRBV9 and TRBJ1-2, with D tentatively TRBD1 (6 bases). The length of the CDR3 is 17 residues. The germline V and J ends were trimmed by 5 bases and 2 bases, with 22 bases remaining between them. Germline V gives CDR1 SGDLS, CDR2 YYNGEE. CDR3 sequence reads: CASSDTLLGQNNYGYTF. DNA of the CDR3: TGTGCCAGCAGTGATACACTACTAGGACAGAACAACTATGGCTACACCTTC.

CDR3 sequence reads: CASRGDPRDRFNEKLFF. In DNA form, the CDR3 reads TGCGCCAGCAGAGGGGACCCCCGGGACAGATTTAATGAAAAACTGTTTTTT. The genes are TRBV5-1 and TRBJ1-4, with 7 bases aligning to TRBD1. Trimming cost V 5 bases and J 4 bases; bases outside gene matches: 14. There are 17 residues in the CDR3. The V gene's germline CDR1 is SGHRS and CDR2 YFSETQ.

This sequence joins TRBV10-3 and TRBJ2-1; 8 nucleotides agree with TRBD2. This CDR3 contains 14 residues. The germline gives CDR1 ENHRY, CDR2 SYGVKD. The V gene end was trimmed by 4 bases and the J gene end by 8 bases; junction bases not matched to a gene: 7. CDR3: CAISVVLADYEQFF. DNA of the CDR3: TGTGCCATCAGTGTCGTACTAGCGGACTATGAGCAGTTCTTC.

This chain links TRBV6-1 with TRBJ2-4; TRBD2 matches 11 bases. The CDR3 loop spans 13 amino acids. The ends lost 10 bases at V and 5 bases at J; junction bases unmatched: 4. Germline loops: CDR1 MNHNS, CDR2 SASEGT. The CDR3 coding sequence is TGTGCCACCCTTAGCGGGAGGGAAAACATTCAGTACTTC. Translated, it gives CATLSGRENIQYF.

The chain employs TRBV9 and TRBJ1-1, with 7 bases that match TRBD1. V lost 4 bases and J lost 3; bases outside the gene matches: 9. Germline CDR1 and CDR2: SGDLS and YYNGEE. The CDR3 is 15 amino acids. As DNA, the CDR3 is TGTGCCAGCAGCCGAACAGGGGCGGTGGACACTGAAGCTTTCTTT. It yields the protein CASSRTGAVDTEAFF.

The chain employs TRBV19 and TRBJ2-7, with TRBD1 matching 7 bases. Germline V gene lookup returns CDR1 LNHDA and CDR2 SQIVND (reference sequence). V lost 6 bases, J lost 7 bases, and 9 bases stayed unmatched. The CDR3 runs to 13 residues. Here the CDR3 reads CASSLTGSKEQYF. The DNA for the CDR3 is TGTGCCAGTAGCTTGACAGGGTCCAAAGAGCAGTACTTC.

The genes are TRBV2 and TRBJ2-7; 9 positions match TRBD2. Per germline, CDR1 SNHLY and CDR2 FYNNEI. CDR3 length: 16 amino acids. Trimming took 5 bases from V and 5 from J; bases not matched to a gene: 13. The CDR3 is CASSFVSAGGPHEQYF. CDR3 DNA sequence: TGTGCCAGCAGTTTTGTCTCGGCGGGAGGGCCCCACGAGCAGTACTTC.

The chain links TRBV4-3 to TRBJ1-1, with D hard to call. Per the germline V gene, CDR1 is LGHNA and CDR2 is YSLEER. CDR3 length: 15 amino acids. V was pared by 0 bases and J by 5 bases, with 13 bases between. In DNA, the CDR3 is TGCGCCAGCAGCCAAGATCCGGGAGCTGGGACTGAAGCTTTCTTT. This sequence encodes CASSQDPGAGTEAFF.

The chain links TRBV9 to TRBJ1-1; D perhaps matches TRBD1 (6 bases). The CDR3 covers 13 residues. Germline V lookup: CDR1 SGDLS, CDR2 YYNGEE. Trimming removed 4 bases from V and 5 bases from J, with 12 bases in between. The CDR3 protein is CASSLTGMTEAFF. The CDR3 DNA is TGTGCCAGCAGCTTAACAGGGATGACTGAAGCTTTCTTT.

Comments on this clone: Other nucleotide sequences in the sample specify the same CDR3. V gene TRBV7-6 combines with J gene TRBJ1-1; D is uncertain. CDR1 and CDR2 (germline): SGHVS, FNYEAQ. The length of the CDR3 is 13 residues. Between the trimmed V and J ends, which lost 5 bases and 1 base, there was a span of 8 bases. CDR3 in DNA: TGTGCCAGCAGCCTGGGCTCGAACACTGAAGCTTTCTTT. Translated, it gives CASSLGSNTEAFF.

This clone was observed a single time. This chain joins TRBV7-9 and TRBJ2-3; 7 positions agree with TRBD2. The CDR3 consists of 17 residues. The V gene's germline CDR1 is SEHNR and CDR2 FQNEAQ (reference sequence). J gave up 2 bases and V 1 base, and 9 bases lay outside the gene matches. CDR3 protein: CASSLVNGGTNTDTQYF. The CDR3 DNA reads as TGTGCCAGCAGCTTAGTAAATGGTGGGACTAACACAGATACGCAGTATTTT.

The rearrangement uses TRBV5-4 and TRBJ2-2; 11 nucleotides align to TRBD2. V was pared by 0 bases and J by 4 bases, with 5 bases of the junction left unmatched. This CDR3 is 17 amino acids long. Germline V lookup: CDR1 SGHNT, CDR2 YYREEE (reference sequence). CDR3 residues: CASSLGLAGLITGELFF. The CDR3 bases are TGTGCCAGCAGCTTGGGACTAGCGGGACTGATCACCGGGGAGCTGTTTTTT.

V gene TRBV7-9 combines with J gene TRBJ2-1; weak D call: TRBD1 (6 bases). Trimming pared 3 bases from V and 8 bases from J, leaving 14 bases between. This CDR3 region has 14 residues. CDR1 and CDR2 (germline): SEHNR, FQNEAQ (reference sequence). CDR3 nucleotides: TGTGCCAGCAGCTTTTCCCACACAGGGTATGAGCAGTTCTTC. Its protein product is CASSFSHTGYEQFF.

The chain's CDR3 is CASNPLAEQYF. CDR3 bases: TGTGCCAGCAACCCCCTGGCCGAGCAGTACTTC. The rearrangement joins TRBV2 to TRBJ2-7; D gene ambiguous. Germline CDR1 reads SNHLY; CDR2 reads FYNNEI. Deletions cut 7 bases from V and 6 bases from J, with 10 bases between. The CDR3 covers 11 residues.

In the case of this clone: The sample contains more than one DNA sequence encoding this CDR3. The J gene is TRBJ2-3, the V gene TRBV4-3, with a tentative D call TRBD2 (5 bases). Germline V lookup: CDR1 LGHNA, CDR2 YSLEER. This CDR3 region has 13 residues. Trimming shortened V by 3 bases and J by 1 base, and 5 bases separated the two germline ends. The DNA for the CDR3 is TGCGCCAGCAGCCACGGGGGCACAGATACGCAGTATTTT. This sequence encodes CASSHGGTDTQYF.

The CDR3 protein is CASRREGMDADTQYF. CDR3 DNA sequence: TGTGCCAGCAGGAGAGAGGGAATGGACGCAGATACGCAGTATTTT. V and J are TRBV6-1 and TRBJ2-3; D might be TRBD2 (5 bases). The ends were cut back, 6 bases at V and 4 bases at J, with 17 bases in the middle. Germline lookup yields CDR1 MNHNS and CDR2 SASEGT. The CDR3 length is 15 residues.

This clone was seen just once. The chain combines TRBV29-1 with TRBJ2-2, with D perhaps matching TRBD1 or TRBD2 (5 bases each). The length of the CDR3 is 14 residues. Trimming pared 6 bases from V and 0 bases from J, leaving 11 bases between. CDR1 and CDR2 (germline): SQVTM, ANQGSEA. Here the CDR3 DNA reads TGCAGCGTCTTTGGGACCGCGAACACCGGGGAGCTGTTTTTT. This sequence encodes CSVFGTANTGELFF.

This chain joins TRBV19 and TRBJ1-2; 7 bases line up with TRBD1. V shed 5 bases, J shed 6 bases, and the junction held 15 bases outside the gene matches. Germline CDR1 reads LNHDA; CDR2 reads SQIVND (reference sequence). CDR3 length: 16 amino acids. CDR3 loop: CASSEGTDIWVDGYTF. As DNA, the CDR3 is TGTGCCAGTAGTGAGGGGACAGATATATGGGTAGATGGCTACACCTTC.

As DNA, the CDR3 is TGTGCCAGCAGCTTAGTGACAAACTATGGCTACACCTTC. Protein sequence: CASSLVTNYGYTF. The chain joins TRBV7-9 to TRBJ1-2; D remains ambiguous. Trimming stripped 1 base from V and 2 bases from J, with 5 bases between. The CDR3 extends over 13 amino acids. CDR1 is SEHNR, CDR2 FQNEAQ, per germline (reference sequence).

The rearrangement links TRBV30 to TRBJ2-7; D unclear. The length of the CDR3 is 14 residues. CDR1 and CDR2 from the germline V gene are GTSNPN and SVGIG (reference sequence). V was shortened by 0 bases and J by 4 bases, with 13 bases between the two germline ends. The CDR3 spells CAWSVPRSSYEQYF. DNA of the CDR3: TGTGCCTGGAGTGTACCCCGCAGTAGTTACGAGCAGTACTTC.

This CDR3 is CATSSPGFITYEQYF. The CDR3 DNA follows: TGTGCCACCAGCAGCCCGGGCTTCATAACCTACGAGCAGTACTTC. V is TRBV15 and J is TRBJ2-7; D gene unclear. Looked up from germline, CDR1 is LNHNV and CDR2 is YYDKDF (reference sequence). Trimming removed 3 bases at V and 2 bases at J, with 14 bases between. The CDR3 totals 15 residues. Supplemented by reference TRBV15 and TRBJ2-7, the full variable domain reads DAMVIQNPRYQVTQFGKPVTLSCSQTLNHNVMYWYQQKSSQAPKLLFHYYDKDFNNEADTPDNFQSRRPNTSFCFLDIRSPGLGDTAMYLCATSSPGFITYEQYFGPGTRLTVT.